This T cell receptor beta chain stems from a study of blood T cell repertoires in COVID-19. Study as a whole: Samples representing acute and convalescent COVID-19 were sourced from the United States, Italy and Spain.

CDR1 and CDR2 from the germline V gene are SQVTM and ANQGSEA. The CDR3 is 16 residues long. The V end lost 0 bases, the J end lost 1 base, and 13 bases lay between the germline ends. Study processing details: Researchers report that nucleated cell counts were estimated from reference gene primer amplification. Clones were read by immunoSEQ multiplex PCR, and TCRdb kept only the in-frame ones, dropping some. Clone size and the V and J calls come from that table; the DNA yielded D and trimming. The sample has 190,000 or so clones, roughly 86% seen once; the top ten hold roughly 2.9%. The specimen was peripheral blood. The sequence derives from a woman in her 30s with active or convalescent COVID-19. V and J are TRBV29-1 and TRBJ1-3; tentative D call: TRBD1 (6 bases). This CDR3 is CSVEDRWGLSGNTIYF. Here the CDR3 DNA reads TGCAGCGTTGAAGATCGTTGGGGGCTTTCTGGAAACACCATATATTTT.